The sequence of this T cell receptor (beta chain) was determined in a study of cytomegalovirus exposure and HLA in healthy donors. Researchers ran the PCR with 60 Vbeta and 13 Jbeta primers. Sequenced by immunoSEQ multiplex PCR; TCRdb stores in-frame clones only, minus some. This table holds about 130,000 clones. Unmatched junction bases numbered 5, after V lost 1 base and J lost 5 bases. Germline V gene lookup returns CDR1 SGHNT and CDR2 YYREEE (reference sequence). The CDR3 runs to 15 residues. Specimen: PBMCs. The rearrangement links TRBV5-4 to TRBJ2-2; TRBD2 matches at 7 bases. The receptor comes from a middle-aged man in good health and CMV-seronegative. The CDR3 sequence: CASSLRTSSTGELFF. In nucleotides, the CDR3 is TGTGCCAGCAGCTTGCGGACTAGTTCAACCGGGGAGCTGTTTTTT.